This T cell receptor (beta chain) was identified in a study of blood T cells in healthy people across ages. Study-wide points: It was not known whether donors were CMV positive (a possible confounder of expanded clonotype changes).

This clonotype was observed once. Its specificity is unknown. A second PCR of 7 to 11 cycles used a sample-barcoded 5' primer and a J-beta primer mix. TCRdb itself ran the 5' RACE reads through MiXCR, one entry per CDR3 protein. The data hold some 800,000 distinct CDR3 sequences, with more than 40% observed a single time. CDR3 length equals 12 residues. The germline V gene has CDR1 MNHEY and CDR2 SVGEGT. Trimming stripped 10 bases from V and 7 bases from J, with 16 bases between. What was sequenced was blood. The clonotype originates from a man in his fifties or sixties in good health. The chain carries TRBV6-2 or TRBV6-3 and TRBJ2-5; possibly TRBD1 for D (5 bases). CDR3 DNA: TGTGCCACCGATGATGTAAGGGGGACCCAGTACTTC. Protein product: CATDDVRGTQYF.